The TCR beta chain described here comes from a study of blood T cell repertoires in COVID-19. About the research overall: COVID-19 samples, acute and convalescent, were from the United States, Italy and Spain.

A Seattle source enrolled patients during active infection and followed them longitudinally. Authors' processing steps: Estimates of nucleated cell counts were drawn from the amplification of reference gene primers. Assay used: immunoSEQ multiplex PCR; TCRdb lists only in-frame clones, some missing. V and J calls and clone size are those listed in that table; D and trimming were worked out from the DNA. The table records under 250,000 clones, about 81% of them present only once. Looked up from germline, CDR1 is SGHNT and CDR2 is YYREEE (reference sequence). Trimming cost V 4 bases and J 6 bases; bases outside gene matches: 11. The CDR3 has 15 amino acids.

The sample was peripheral blood. The clonotype originates from an older woman with COVID-19, enrolled during active disease. The rearrangement joins TRBV5-4 to TRBJ2-7; 9 positions match TRBD1. CDR3 nucleotides: TGTGCCAGCAGCGGCCGGGACAGGGATCCGAGCGAGCAGTACTTC. Its protein product is CASSGRDRDPSEQYF.